This is a list of T cell receptor beta chains from one sample in a study of technical replicates of blood from several donors. The data were produced by immunoSEQ multiplex PCR, yet TCRdb's version contains in-frame clones alone and is incomplete. This table holds 90,000 to 100,000 clones, about 96% found once. Sequenced: T cells isolated from PBMCs. These receptors originate from a human donor in good health. The CDR3 runs from the conserved cysteine through the conserved F or W. The D gene is left open where the match is weak. Size values are once, few and many counts, or a class for expanded clones, and some rows have none.

clone_size j_call v_call d_call cdr3_aa cdr3_nt
NA TRBJ2-1 TRBV6-5 TRBD2 CASSTPSGRENEQFF TGTGCCAGCAGTACCCCGAGCGGGAGGGAGAATGAGCAGTTCTTC
NA TRBJ1-5 TRBV13 NA CASRRLPWDINQPQHF TGTGCCAGCAGACGGCTACCGTGGGACATCAATCAGCCCCAGCATTTT
NA TRBJ1-1 TRBV5-4 NA CASRRTDMNTEAFF TGTGCCAGCAGGAGGACGGACATGAACACTGAAGCTTTCTTT
NA TRBJ2-7 TRBV5-8 TRBD2 CASSSFRLARSYEQYF TGTGCCAGCAGCTCCTTTAGACTAGCCCGCTCCTACGAGCAGTACTTC
NA TRBJ1-2 TRBV5-6 TRBD1 CASSFGTGVHYGYTF TGTGCCAGCAGCTTCGGGACAGGGGTGCACTATGGCTACACCTTC
NA TRBJ1-1 TRBV5-1 NA CASSQDRMNTEAFF TGCGCCAGCAGCCAAGACAGAATGAACACTGAAGCTTTCTTT
NA TRBJ1-2 TRBV27 NA CASSPLRTVGYGYTF TGTGCCAGCAGTCCTCTCCGGACAGTCGGGTATGGCTACACCTTC
NA TRBJ2-3 TRBV7-3 NA CASSLFAGSPTDTQYF TGTGCCAGCAGCTTATTCGCAGGGTCCCCCACAGATACGCAGTATTTT
NA TRBJ1-1 TRBV9 TRBD1 CASSVGTGTSGAFF TGTGCCAGCAGCGTAGGGACAGGGACATCGGGAGCTTTCTTT
NA TRBJ2-7 TRBV6-5 TRBD1 CASSYSIGQGVYEQYF TGTGCCAGCAGTTACTCGATAGGACAGGGGGTCTATGAGCAGTACTTC
NA TRBJ1-1 TRBV7-9 NA CASSFSGSNTEAFF TGTGCCAGCAGCTTTTCCGGGAGTAACACTGAAGCTTTCTTT
NA TRBJ2-1 TRBV19 TRBD2 CASSIGYLSSGRLNEQFF TGTGCCAGTAGTATAGGTTACCTCTCAAGCGGGAGATTAAATGAGCAGTTCTTC
NA TRBJ2-2 TRBV11-3 TRBD1 CASRRGGQGYTGELFF TGTGCCAGCAGACGAGGGGGACAGGGCTATACCGGGGAGCTGTTTTTT
NA TRBJ2-3 TRBV28 TRBD2 CASSLTTSGADTQYF TGTGCCAGCAGTTTAACGACTAGCGGGGCCGATACGCAGTATTTT
NA TRBJ2-1 TRBV30 NA CAWNRLEDEQFF TGTGCCTGGAATAGGCTAGAAGATGAGCAGTTCTTC
NA TRBJ2-1 TRBV9 TRBD2 CASSVELAGDEQFF TGTGCCAGCAGCGTAGAACTAGCGGGAGATGAGCAGTTCTTC
once TRBJ1-2 TRBV11-3 TRBD1 CASSYGFAWDRVYGYTF TGTGCCAGCAGCTATGGGTTCGCATGGGACAGGGTCTATGGCTACACCTTC
once TRBJ1-4 TRBV30 NA CAWNGQLATNEKLFF TGTGCCTGGAATGGACAGCTTGCAACTAATGAAAAACTGTTTTTT
once TRBJ2-7 TRBV7-9 NA CASSLEFPGNYEQYF TGTGCCAGCAGCTTAGAATTCCCAGGGAACTACGAGCAGTACTTC
NA TRBJ1-5 TRBV4-3 NA CASSQDYGMGPQPQHF TGCGCCAGCAGCCAAGATTACGGGATGGGCCCCCAGCCCCAGCATTTT
once TRBJ2-3 TRBV19 TRBD2 CASEGGRKSTDTQYF TGTGCCTCCGAGGGCGGGAGGAAAAGCACAGATACGCAGTATTTT
NA TRBJ2-7 TRBV7-5 NA CVRSERTYEQYF TGTGTCAGAAGCGAGAGAACCTACGAGCAGTACTTC
NA TRBJ2-1 TRBV5-1 NA CASSRGTESRNEQFF TGCGCCAGCAGCCGGGGGACAGAATCACGGAATGAGCAGTTCTTC
NA TRBJ2-1 TRBV5-8 NA CASSLVLFGKLTYNEQFF TGTGCCAGCAGCTTGGTACTTTTCGGGAAGTTGACCTACAATGAGCAGTTCTTC
NA TRBJ2-5 TRBV6-5 TRBD2 CASSYGGGETQYF TGTGCCAGCAGTTACGGGGGGGGAGAGACCCAGTACTTC
few TRBJ1-1 TRBV29-1 NA CSVKRTMNTEAFF TGCAGCGTGAAGAGAACTATGAACACTGAAGCTTTCTTT
NA TRBJ1-2 TRBV6-5 NA CASSSGDGYTF TGTGCCAGCTCCTCAGGCGATGGCTACACCTTC
NA TRBJ2-7 TRBV30 TRBD2 CAWSPFLTSGNPYEQYF TGTGCCTGGAGTCCATTCCTTACTAGCGGGAATCCCTACGAGCAGTACTTC
NA TRBJ2-5 TRBV2 NA CASIALDWQEVKETQYF TGTGCCAGCATTGCTCTGGACTGGCAAGAGGTGAAAGAGACCCAGTACTTC
NA TRBJ2-1 TRBV7-2 NA CASSFGTINEQFF TGTGCCAGCAGCTTTGGTACTATCAATGAGCAGTTCTTC
NA TRBJ1-1 TRBV6-5 TRBD1 CASRSGGEAFF TGTGCCAGCAGGTCAGGGGGTGAAGCTTTCTTT
NA TRBJ2-1 TRBV7-8 TRBD2 CASSGNSGRSNEQFF TGTGCCAGCAGTGGCAATAGCGGGAGGAGTAATGAGCAGTTCTTC
NA TRBJ2-1 TRBV5-4 NA CASSLLGQDNEQFF TGTGCCAGCAGCTTGCTGGGACAAGACAATGAGCAGTTCTTC
NA TRBJ2-7 TRBV7-2 TRBD1 CASSSGQGAYEQYF TGTGCCAGCAGCTCCGGACAGGGGGCCTACGAGCAGTACTTC
NA TRBJ2-7 TRBV28 NA CASSLGRLSSYEQYF TGTGCCAGCAGTTTGGGGCGGCTGAGCTCCTACGAGCAGTACTTC
NA TRBJ2-1 TRBV30 NA CAWSEFGGFVGGKSYNEQFF TGTGCCTGGAGCGAATTTGGGGGGTTTGTGGGTGGGAAGTCCTACAATGAGCAGTTCTTC
NA TRBJ2-2 TRBV5-6 NA CASSLGQGWGGELFF TGTGCCAGCAGCTTGGGCCAGGGCTGGGGCGGGGAGCTGTTTTTT
NA TRBJ2-4 TRBV28 NA CASRSAGTPGGKNIQYF TGTGCCAGCAGGTCCGCCGGGACTCCTGGAGGGAAAAACATTCAGTACTTC
NA TRBJ1-1 TRBV9 NA CASSAEGNTEAFF TGTGCCAGCAGCGCCGAGGGGAACACTGAAGCTTTCTTT
NA TRBJ2-1 TRBV5-1 TRBD2 CASSLESGRSHNEQFF TGCGCCAGCAGCTTGGAAAGCGGGAGGTCCCACAATGAGCAGTTCTTC
NA TRBJ1-1 TRBV6-5 TRBD1 CASRQQGYNTEAFF TGTGCCAGCAGACAACAGGGGTATAACACTGAAGCTTTCTTT
NA TRBJ1-1 TRBV5-1 NA CASSSQMNTEAFF TGCGCCAGCAGCTCCCAGATGAACACTGAAGCTTTCTTT
NA TRBJ2-7 TRBV27 TRBD2 CASSSSTSGKDEQYF TGTGCCAGCAGCTCCTCGACTAGCGGGAAGGACGAGCAGTACTTC
NA TRBJ2-6 TRBV4-3 NA CASSQDLALWGSNVLTF TGCGCCAGCAGCCAAGATTTGGCCCTTTGGGGCTCCAACGTCCTGACTTTC
once TRBJ2-7 TRBV30 NA CAWTPDSSYEQYF TGTGCCTGGACCCCGGACAGCTCCTACGAGCAGTACTTC
NA TRBJ2-7 TRBV7-8 TRBD1 CASSLVGTAYEQYF TGTGCCAGCAGCTTAGTGGGGACAGCCTACGAGCAGTACTTC
NA TRBJ1-5 TRBV6-5 NA CASSYSSGPNQPQHF TGTGCCAGCAGTTACTCGTCAGGCCCTAATCAGCCCCAGCATTTT
NA TRBJ2-1 TRBV4-3 TRBD2 CASSLLAGGVYNEQFF TGCGCCAGCAGCCTACTAGCGGGGGGTGTTTACAATGAGCAGTTCTTC
once TRBJ1-3 TRBV28 NA CASTVGGRRSGNTIYF TGTGCCAGCACCGTGGGGGGAAGGAGATCTGGAAACACCATATATTTT